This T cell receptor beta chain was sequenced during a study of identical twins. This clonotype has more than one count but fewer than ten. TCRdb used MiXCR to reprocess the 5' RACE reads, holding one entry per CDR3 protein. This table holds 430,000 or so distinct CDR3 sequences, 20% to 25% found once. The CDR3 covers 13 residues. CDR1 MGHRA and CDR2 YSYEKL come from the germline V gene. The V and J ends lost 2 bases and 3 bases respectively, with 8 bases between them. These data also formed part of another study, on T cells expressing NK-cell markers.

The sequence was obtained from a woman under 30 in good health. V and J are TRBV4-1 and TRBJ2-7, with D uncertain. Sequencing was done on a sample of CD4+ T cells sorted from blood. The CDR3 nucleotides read TGCGCCAGCAGCCAAAGAGATGACTACGAGCAGTACTTC. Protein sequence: CASSQRDDYEQYF.